The 26 T cell receptor beta chains below come from one sample, sequenced in a study of yellow fever vaccine responses in identical twins. TCRdb analysed the RT-PCR reads with MiXCR anew, one entry per CDR3 protein. The sample shows around 6,600 distinct CDR3 sequences, about 86% of them seen only once. The sequences come from T cells from blood (PBMCs), unsorted or a sorted subset (not recorded which), collected before or after yellow fever vaccination (not recorded which). These receptors all stem from a woman younger than 35 who received the yellow fever vaccine.

This chain uses TRBV11-1 with TRBJ2-3, with 7 positions matching TRBD1. This CDR3 spans 15 amino acids. From germline, CDR1 is SGHAT and CDR2 FQDESV (reference sequence). V lost 4 bases to trimming and J lost 2 bases; unmatched junction nucleotides: 6. CDR3 loop: CASSWSGTDTDTQYF. CDR3 nucleotide sequence: TGTGCCAGCAGCTGGTCCGGGACAGACACAGATACGCAGTATTTT. Based on the CDR3 plus reference TRBV11-1 and TRBJ2-3, the full variable domain is EAEVAQSPRYKITEKSQAVAFWCDPISGHATLYWYRQILGQGPELLVQFQDESVVDDSQLPKDRFSAERLKGVDSTLKIQPAELGDSAMYLCASSWSGTDTDTQYFGPGTRLTVL.

CDR3 amino acids: CATRGTYSTDTQYF. DNA of the CDR3: TGTGCCACCAGGGGCACATACAGCACAGATACGCAGTATTTT. V gene TRBV24-1 combines with J gene TRBJ2-3; D is unresolved. The CDR3 has 14 amino acids. V gave up 7 bases and J gave up 0 bases, with 10 bases separating them. CDR1 and CDR2 from the germline V gene are KGHDR and SFDVKD.

The V and J genes are TRBV29-1 and TRBJ2-1; the match to TRBD1 covers 10 bases. The germline CDR1 and CDR2 sequences are SQVTM and ANQGSEA. The V and J ends lost 6 bases and 7 bases, in that order; junction bases with no gene match: 3. The CDR3 runs 12 residues. CDR3 protein: CSVTGGENEQFF. CDR3 coding DNA: TGCAGCGTGACAGGGGGCGAAAATGAGCAGTTCTTC.

V and J are TRBV29-1 and TRBJ2-1; tentative D call: TRBD2 (5 bases). This CDR3 spans 14 amino acids. The V end lost 3 bases, the J end lost 4 bases, and 13 bases lay between the germline ends. Germline V CDR1 and CDR2: SQVTM, ANQGSEA. The CDR3: CSVDVAGLYNEQFF. The CDR3 bases are TGCAGCGTTGACGTGGCGGGCCTTTACAATGAGCAGTTCTTC.

V usage is TRBV6-5 and J usage is TRBJ2-2; 7 bases line up with TRBD1. V dropped 2 bases and J dropped 6; count of bases not matched to a gene: 6. The CDR3 has 15 amino acids. Germline CDR1 is MNHEY and CDR2 is SVGAGI. Written as DNA, the CDR3 is TGTGCCAGCAGTTACGACAGGGTGGAAGCCGGGGAGCTGTTTTTT. It translates to CASSYDRVEAGELFF.

The V call is TRBV11-3, the J call TRBJ1-2, with D maybe TRBD1 (6 bases). Germline loops: CDR1 SGHNT, CDR2 YENEEA. This CDR3 spans 15 amino acids. Trimming took off 5 bases at V and 6 bases at J, with 19 bases between the two ends. As DNA, the CDR3 is TGTGCCAGCAGCGAAACGGCAGGGGCCTCCCATGGCTACACCTTC. Translating it yields CASSETAGASHGYTF.

This clonotype was counted only a few times. The V and J genes are TRBV12-1 and TRBJ2-3; the table gives TRBD1 as D, unverified against the DNA. TRBV12-1 is marked as a pseudogene. The CDR3 length is 16 residues. CDR3 region: CASSSLDTRSTDTQYF. The DNA for the CDR3 is TGTGCCAGCAGCTCTCTGGACACCCGATCCACAGATACGCAGTATTTT.

V usage is TRBV15 and J usage is TRBJ1-2; no reliable D call. Trimming removed 0 bases at V and 6 bases at J, with 11 bases between. CDR1 is LNHNV and CDR2 is YYDKDF in the germline V gene (reference sequence). The CDR3 covers 14 residues. CDR3 in amino acids: CATSREMGGDGYTF. The CDR3 DNA reads as TGTGCCACCAGCAGAGAAATGGGCGGCGATGGCTACACCTTC.

The chain recombines TRBV11-3 with TRBJ2-1, with D perhaps TRBD1 or TRBD2 (5 bases each). Deletions cut 3 bases from V and 8 bases from J, with 11 bases between. The CDR3 contains 13 residues. Germline CDR1 reads SGHNT; CDR2 reads YENEEA. The CDR3 sequence is CASSFVGAYEQFF. CDR3 nucleotides: TGTGCCAGCAGCTTCGTCGGGGCGTATGAGCAGTTCTTC.

The genes are TRBV23-1 and TRBJ2-7, with 8 bases that match TRBD2. TRBV23-1 is an ORF; its function is uncertain. Germline trimming cut 4 bases from V and 6 bases from J; bases unmatched to any gene: 5. The length of the CDR3 is 13 residues. As DNA, the CDR3 is TGCGCCAGCAGTCCCCCGGGGGGGTGCGAGCAGTACTTC. Amino acids: CASSPPGGCEQYF.

The chain employs TRBV7-6 and TRBJ2-1; D may be TRBD2 (6 bases). This CDR3 is built from 16 residues. Trimming removed 5 bases from V and 7 bases from J, with 21 bases in between. Germline CDR1 is SGHVS and CDR2 is FNYEAQ. The CDR3 protein is CASSLETGLSINEQFF. CDR3 nucleotides: TGTGCCAGCAGCCTAGAAACGGGACTGTCTATTAATGAGCAGTTCTTC.

This rearrangement joins TRBV2 to TRBJ1-1, with unresolved D. The length of the CDR3 is 12 residues. V was trimmed by 6 bases and J by 4 bases, leaving 9 bases between them. CDR1 and CDR2 from the germline V gene are SNHLY and FYNNEI. CDR3 bases: TGTGCCAGCAGCCCCCGGGCCACTGAAGCTTTCTTT. It codes for CASSPRATEAFF.

The table lists this clonotype with a few counts. The CDR3 bases are TGTGCCAGCAGTTATAGTGTGACTGAAGCTTTCTTT. Translation gives CASSYSVTEAFF. The chain joins TRBV6-2 or TRBV6-3 to TRBJ1-1; no definite D call. The CDR3 is 12 residues long. CDR1 and CDR2 from the germline V gene are MNHEY and SVGEGT. V was pared by 3 bases and J by 5 bases, with 7 bases between.

The chain couples TRBV20-1 to TRBJ2-4; D remains unclear. The CDR3 is made up of 14 amino acids. V lost 3 bases to trimming and J lost 0 bases, with 9 bases between them. Looked up from germline, CDR1 is DFQATT and CDR2 is SNEGSKA (reference sequence). The CDR3 coding sequence is TGCAGTGCTAGGCCATCTCTAGCCAAAAACATTCAGTACTTC. Amino acid sequence: CSARPSLAKNIQYF.

This clonotype was observed a single time. This rearrangement joins TRBV11-1 to TRBJ2-7, with D possibly matching TRBD1 (6 bases). The V gene lost 4 bases and the J gene lost 0 bases, with 7 bases spanning the gap. The CDR3 contains 13 residues. CDR1 and CDR2 from the germline V gene are SGHAT and FQDESV (reference sequence). For the CDR3, the DNA is TGTGCCAGCAGCTCGGACAGCTCCTACGAGCAGTACTTC. It specifies CASSSDSSYEQYF.

The rearrangement joins TRBV14 to TRBJ2-1, with 7 bases that match TRBD2. The germline gives CDR1 SGHDN, CDR2 FVKESK. CDR3 length: 16 amino acids. The J segment lost 4 bases and the V segment lost 5 bases, leaving 11 bases of the junction unmatched. CDR3 nucleotides: TGTGCCAGCAGCGGCCGCAGGACTAGAATGTACAATGAGCAGTTCTTC. Translating gives CASSGRRTRMYNEQFF.

The chain couples TRBV29-1 to TRBJ1-4; maybe TRBD1 (5 bases). From germline, CDR1 is SQVTM and CDR2 ANQGSEA. V lost 1 base and J 3 bases, leaving 9 bases between the germline ends. This CDR3 is 14 amino acids long. CDR3 nucleotide sequence: TGCAGCGTTGAAGCACGGGGCTCTAATGAAAAACTGTTTTTT. Translating it yields CSVEARGSNEKLFF.

CDR3 amino acids: CASEPGGGRETQYF. The CDR3 nucleotides are TGTGCCAGCGAACCCGGTGGGGGCCGGGAGACCCAGTACTTC. The chain couples TRBV28 to TRBJ2-5, with D maybe TRBD1 (6 bases). The length of the CDR3 is 14 residues. The germline V and J ends were trimmed by 8 bases and 5 bases, with 18 bases remaining between them. Germline V gene lookup returns CDR1 MDHEN and CDR2 SYDVKM.

The chain carries TRBV2 and TRBJ1-4, with TRBD1 identical over 8 bases. The CDR3 runs to 14 residues. The J segment lost 7 bases and the V segment lost 3 bases, leaving 4 bases of the junction unmatched. The germline V gene encodes CDR1 SNHLY and CDR2 FYNNEI. The CDR3 protein is CASSDPGGAEKLFF. The CDR3 region has the DNA TGTGCCAGCAGTGATCCAGGGGGCGCTGAAAAACTGTTTTTT.

This sequence joins TRBV11-1 and TRBJ2-1; 11 bases agree with TRBD1. The CDR3 spans 14 residues. Germline V CDR1 and CDR2: SGHAT, FQDESV (reference sequence). V was pared by 4 bases and J by 9 bases, with 5 bases of the junction left unmatched. Here the CDR3 reads CASSYGQGAGEQFF. The CDR3 DNA reads TGTGCCAGCAGCTACGGACAGGGGGCAGGTGAGCAGTTCTTC.

J is TRBJ1-2 and V is TRBV21-1. TRBV21-1 is shown as a pseudogene. CDR3 size: 12 residues. Here the CDR3 DNA reads TGTGCCAGCAGCAAAGAGGGCAGGCGCTACACCTTC. It yields the protein CASSKEGRRYTF.

J is TRBJ2-7 and V is TRBV7-9; TRBD1 aligns across 12 bases. Trimming cost V 5 bases and J 8 bases; bases outside gene matches: 7. This CDR3 is 14 amino acids long. Germline CDR1 SEHNR, CDR2 FQNEAQ (reference sequence). The DNA for the CDR3 is TGTGCCAGCAGCCTCGGGACAGGGGGCGTTCAGCAGTACTTC. Translation gives CASSLGTGGVQQYF.

This clonotype was seen more than once but under ten times. The chain uses TRBV11-1 and TRBJ2-4, with D possibly being TRBD2 (5 bases). The CDR3 runs to 13 residues. The germline V gene has CDR1 SGHAT and CDR2 FQDESV (reference sequence). V lost 5 bases and J lost 3, with 8 bases in between. As DNA, the CDR3 is TGTGCCAGCAGCGGTCGGGACAAAAACATTCAGTACTTC. The encoded protein is CASSGRDKNIQYF.

The chain couples TRBV7-6 to TRBJ1-1; D is unclear. CDR3 length: 13 residues. With 3 bases removed from V and 1 base from J, the gap between germline ends came to 6 bases. Germline V gene data show CDR1 as SGHVS and CDR2 as FNYEAQ. Here the CDR3 DNA reads TGTGCCAGCAGCTTTGCAGAGAACACTGAAGCTTTCTTT. This gives the protein CASSFAENTEAFF.

This chain joins TRBV4-3 and TRBJ2-3; TRBD2 might be the D (6 bases). The germline CDR1 and CDR2 sequences are LGHNA and YSLEER. The CDR3 is 16 amino acids. V was trimmed by 0 bases and J by 2 bases, leaving 12 bases between them. In DNA, the CDR3 is TGCGCCAGCAGCCAAGAGTCAGGGAGGTTCACAGATACGCAGTATTTT. It is translated as CASSQESGRFTDTQYF.

The gene calls are TRBV12-3 or TRBV12-4 and TRBJ2-3; unclear D gene. Trimming took off 6 bases at V and 2 bases at J, with 12 bases between the two ends. CDR3 length: 14 amino acids. The DNA for the CDR3 is TGTGCCAGCAGGCCGGACCGCCCCACAGATACGCAGTATTTT. It codes for CASRPDRPTDTQYF.